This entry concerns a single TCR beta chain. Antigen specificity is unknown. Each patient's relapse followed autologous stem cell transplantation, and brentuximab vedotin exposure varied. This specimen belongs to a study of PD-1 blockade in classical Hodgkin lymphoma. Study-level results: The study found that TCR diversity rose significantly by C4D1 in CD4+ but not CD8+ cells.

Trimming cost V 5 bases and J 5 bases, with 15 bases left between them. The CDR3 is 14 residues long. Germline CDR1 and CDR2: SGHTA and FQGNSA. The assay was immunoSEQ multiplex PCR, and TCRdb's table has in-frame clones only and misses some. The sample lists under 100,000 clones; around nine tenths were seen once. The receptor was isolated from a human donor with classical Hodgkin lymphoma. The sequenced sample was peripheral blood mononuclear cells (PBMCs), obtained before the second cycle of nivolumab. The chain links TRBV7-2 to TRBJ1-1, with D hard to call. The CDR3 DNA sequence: TGTGCCAGCAGCCGTCGGGCAGGTGGGACTGAAGCTTTCTTT. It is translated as CASSRRAGGTEAFF.